The T cell receptor (beta chain) under discussion was sequenced for a study of OX40 agonist ivuxolimab in advanced cancers. The germline V and J ends were trimmed by 1 base and 6 bases, with 3 bases remaining between them. Per the germline V gene, CDR1 is SEHNR and CDR2 is FQNEAQ (reference sequence). The CDR3 extends over 12 amino acids. The assay was immunoSEQ multiplex PCR, and TCRdb's table has in-frame clones only and misses some. The sample yields about 36,000 clones, around 80% seen once. The TCR sequence derives from an adult with an advanced solid tumor such as melanoma, head and neck, liver or kidney cancer. The sequenced sample was CD4+ or CD8+ T cells sorted from blood, obtained in a trial of the OX40 agonist ivuxolimab. The chain recombines TRBV7-9 with TRBJ2-2; no clear D gene. In nucleotides, the CDR3 is TGTGCCAGCAGCTTAGGGGCCGGGGAGCTGTTTTTT. Translation: CASSLGAGELFF.